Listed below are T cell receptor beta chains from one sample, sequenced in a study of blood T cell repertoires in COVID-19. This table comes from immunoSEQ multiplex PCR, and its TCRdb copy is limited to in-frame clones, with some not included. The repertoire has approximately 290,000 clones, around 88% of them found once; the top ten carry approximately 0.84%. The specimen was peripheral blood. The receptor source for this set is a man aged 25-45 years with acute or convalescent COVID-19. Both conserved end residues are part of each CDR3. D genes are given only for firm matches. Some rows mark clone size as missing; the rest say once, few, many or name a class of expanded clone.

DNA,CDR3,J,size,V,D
TGTGCCAGTAGTATCTCAAGCCAGCCCCAGCATTTT,CASSISSQPQHF,TRBJ1-5,NA,TRBV19,NA
TGTGCCAGCAGTGAGGAAGGTTGGGGGGGCCCTTCAGAGACCCAGTACTTC,CASSEEGWGGPSETQYF,TRBJ2-5,NA,TRBV6-1,NA
TGTGCCAGCAGTTCACCCCTAGCGGGAGCATACGAGCAGTACTTC,CASSSPLAGAYEQYF,TRBJ2-7,NA,TRBV27,TRBD2
TGTGCCACCAGCAGAGGCGATCGGGGTCATCAGCCCCAGCATTTT,CATSRGDRGHQPQHF,TRBJ1-5,NA,TRBV15,NA
TGTGCCAGCAGTTCCCCGAAACAGGGACGCGGGGAAAAACTGTTTTTT,CASSSPKQGRGEKLFF,TRBJ1-4,NA,TRBV28,NA
TGTGCCAGCAGCTTAGGCGGGGGGGAAGAGACCCAGTACTTC,CASSLGGGEETQYF,TRBJ2-5,NA,TRBV5-4,TRBD2
TGTGCCAGTACCTCCTCCTCGGTTGGCTATGGCTACACCTTC,CASTSSSVGYGYTF,TRBJ1-2,NA,TRBV19,NA
TGTGCCAGCAGCCAAGAACTGGGGGCCACCGGGGAGCTGTTTTTT,CASSQELGATGELFF,TRBJ2-2,NA,TRBV4-2,NA
TGCGCCAGCAGCCTTGAGACAGGGTTCGGCTACACCTTC,CASSLETGFGYTF,TRBJ1-2,few,TRBV5-1,TRBD1
TGTGCCAGCAGTTACATGAGGGTAGGGCAGCCCCAGCATTTT,CASSYMRVGQPQHF,TRBJ1-5,NA,TRBV6-2/TRBV6-3,NA
TGTGCCAGCAGCTTAGCCCCGAGGAACACTGAAGCTTTCTTT,CASSLAPRNTEAFF,TRBJ1-1,NA,TRBV7-8,NA
TGTGCCAGTGGGAGGGTTTCTAATTCACCCCTCCACTTT,CASGRVSNSPLHF,TRBJ1-6,NA,TRBV19,NA
TGTGCCAGTAGAAAACAGGGGCTAGGTATGAACACTGAAGCTTTCTTT,CASRKQGLGMNTEAFF,TRBJ1-1,NA,TRBV19,TRBD1
TGCGCCAGCAGCCAAGTGGGGGGTCGGACCACTGAAGCTTTCTTT,CASSQVGGRTTEAFF,TRBJ1-1,NA,TRBV4-1,NA
TGTGCCAGCTCACCAGGCGGGAGGGACACTGAAGCTTTCTTT,CASSPGGRDTEAFF,TRBJ1-1,NA,TRBV18,NA
TGTGCCAGCAGCTTGGATGGGGTACGGGGTTCACCCCTCCACTTT,CASSLDGVRGSPLHF,TRBJ1-6,NA,TRBV5-4,NA
TGCGCCAGCAGCCCGCGGACAGGGGCGAGTCGGTACTTC,CASSPRTGASRYF,TRBJ2-5,NA,TRBV4-1,TRBD1
TGCGCCAGCAGCTTGGCCAGCTACGAGCAGTACTTC,CASSLASYEQYF,TRBJ2-7,NA,TRBV5-1,NA
TGTGCCAGCAGCTCGGACTCTGGCTACACCTTC,CASSSDSGYTF,TRBJ1-2,NA,TRBV7-9,NA
TGTGCCAGCAGCTTCCATGGCCAAATGAACACTGAAGCTTTCTTT,CASSFHGQMNTEAFF,TRBJ1-1,once,TRBV7-8,NA
TGTGCCAGCAGGGGGGACATACCCTACGAGCAGTACTTC,CASRGDIPYEQYF,TRBJ2-7,NA,TRBV6-5,NA
TGTGCCAGCTCACCACCGTTTTTCGACATACGCCCGGGGGGCTTTGACGAGCAGTACTTC,CASSPPFFDIRPGGFDEQYF,TRBJ2-7,once,TRBV18,NA
TGCGCCAGCAGCCCATCCCTATTGGCGGGGGGAGGCCAAGAGACCCAGTACTTC,CASSPSLLAGGGQETQYF,TRBJ2-5,NA,TRBV4-1,TRBD2
TGTGCCAGCACCTCACAGAGTTTGAGCACAGATACGCAGTATTTT,CASTSQSLSTDTQYF,TRBJ2-3,NA,TRBV2,NA
TGTGCCAGCAGCCAAGGTTACAGAACGTTTACCTACGAGCAGTACTTC,CASSQGYRTFTYEQYF,TRBJ2-7,NA,TRBV3-1/TRBV3-2,NA
TGTGCCAGCATGGGGCAGGGGCGATCGGAGACCCAGTACTTC,CASMGQGRSETQYF,TRBJ2-5,NA,TRBV6-5,NA
TGTGCCAGCAGCGTAGAGCCGGGCTATGGCTACACCTTC,CASSVEPGYGYTF,TRBJ1-2,NA,TRBV9,NA
TGCGCCAGCAGCTTGGGACAGGTTCTAATAGATGGCTACACCTTC,CASSLGQVLIDGYTF,TRBJ1-2,NA,TRBV5-1,NA
TGCGCCAGCAGCCACGAGGGACAGGTGATTGGAAACACCATATATTTT,CASSHEGQVIGNTIYF,TRBJ1-3,NA,TRBV4-1,TRBD1
TGTGCCAGCAGCTCCTCTCTAGCGGGGGCCCGTAATGAGCAGTTCTTC,CASSSSLAGARNEQFF,TRBJ2-1,once,TRBV11-2,TRBD2
TGTGCCTCCCGGGGGCGGGGGGGGATCGGACATGAGCAGTTCTTC,CASRGRGGIGHEQFF,TRBJ2-1,few,TRBV27,TRBD2
TGCGCCAGCAGCTTGGCCGGGACAGGGGACTACGAGCAGTACTTC,CASSLAGTGDYEQYF,TRBJ2-7,once,TRBV5-1,TRBD1
TGTGCCAGCATAGGGGTAACCCCTGAAGCTTTCTTT,CASIGVTPEAFF,TRBJ1-1,NA,TRBV25-1,NA
TGTGCCAGCAGCCATAGCGGGAGGGCCGGATTAGGAGAGACCCAGTACTTC,CASSHSGRAGLGETQYF,TRBJ2-5,NA,TRBV3-1/TRBV3-2,TRBD2
TGTGCCAGCAGTGACTTGACAGGGGTTAGTTCACCCCTCCACTTT,CASSDLTGVSSPLHF,TRBJ1-6,NA,TRBV2,TRBD1
TGTGCCAGCACAGAGGAGTTCCAAGAGACCCAGTACTTC,CASTEEFQETQYF,TRBJ2-5,NA,TRBV5-4,NA
TGTGCCAGCAGCCGGACAGTTTATAATGAAAAACTGTTTTTT,CASSRTVYNEKLFF,TRBJ1-4,once,TRBV7-9,NA
TGTGCCAGCAGCTTGCGGGACGCAGATACGCAGTATTTT,CASSLRDADTQYF,TRBJ2-3,NA,TRBV7-6,NA
TGTGCCAGCAGCCAAGTGGTGAGGGCAGGTTCACCCCTCCACTTT,CASSQVVRAGSPLHF,TRBJ1-6,NA,TRBV3-1/TRBV3-2,NA
TGTGCCAGCAGCTTGAAGACAGAAACTAGCACAGATACGCAGTATTTT,CASSLKTETSTDTQYF,TRBJ2-3,NA,TRBV5-4,NA
TGTGCCAGCAGTCTAGCGGGAGTCGAGCAGTACTTC,CASSLAGVEQYF,TRBJ2-7,NA,TRBV3-1/TRBV3-2,TRBD2
TGTGCCAGCAGACGGACAGGCGAGAGTGGCTACACCTTC,CASRRTGESGYTF,TRBJ1-2,NA,TRBV6-5,TRBD1
TGTGCCAGCAGCTTGACAGAGGAGCTGTTTTTT,CASSLTEELFF,TRBJ2-2,NA,TRBV5-6,NA
TGTGCCCCGAGGGGAGCCCTAGCGGGAGGCGACGAGCAGTACTTC,CAPRGALAGGDEQYF,TRBJ2-7,NA,TRBV10-3,TRBD2
TGTGCCAGCAGTTTGAACAGGGGCAGAGCTAACTATGGCTACACCTTC,CASSLNRGRANYGYTF,TRBJ1-2,NA,TRBV28,TRBD1
TGTGCCAGTAATACTGGGGGCTCGGGTTATTCACCCCTCCACTTT,CASNTGGSGYSPLHF,TRBJ1-6,NA,TRBV19,NA
TGTGCCAGTAACCGAGAAGGGACTAGATCCTACAATGAGCAGTTCTTC,CASNREGTRSYNEQFF,TRBJ2-1,once,TRBV19,TRBD2